This entry features one TCR beta chain sequence. As yet, its antigen is unknown. These data are taken from a study of identical twins. Study observations and caveats: Compared with unrelated sharing, twin-shared out-of-frame alpha sequences had more low-probability sequences.

A universal primer site came from template switching; cDNA carried unique molecular identifiers. TCRdb independently ran MiXCR on the 5' RACE reads; one entry per CDR3 protein. The sample has over 600,000 distinct CDR3 sequences, 21% seen once. The sample was also linked to a second study, of T cells expressing NK-cell markers. From that report: Of CD8+ T cells, roughly 1.0-8% belonged to dominant NKG2C+ clonotypes in roughly 6 donors.

The specimen was PBMCs. The receptor was derived from a woman aged 18-29 years in good health.

CDR3 sequence reads: CASSLGGPPYNEQFF. CDR3 bases: TGTGCCAGCAGTTTGGGAGGGCCGCCCTACAATGAGCAGTTCTTC. This chain uses TRBV27 with TRBJ2-1, with 7 bases fitting TRBD2. Trimming took 3 bases from V and 2 from J; bases not matched to a gene: 4. Germline V lookup: CDR1 MNHEY, CDR2 SMNVEV (reference sequence). The CDR3 has 15 residues.